Listed below are T cell receptor beta chains from one sample, sequenced in a study of blood T cell repertoires in COVID-19. Profiled with immunoSEQ multiplex PCR; TCRdb holds only in-frame clones, not every one. The sample has about 23,000 clones; 88% are singletons. The sequenced material came from peripheral blood. The receptors come from a man aged 70-80 years in a cohort sampled during active COVID-19. The conserved cysteine and the conserved F or W are not part of the CDR3 here.

j_call,v_call,cdr3_aa
TRBJ1-4,TRBV11-2,ASSTGLRGGEKLF
TRBJ1-5,TRBV9,ASSAGENQPQH
TRBJ1-1,TRBV27,ASSLQGMNTEAF
TRBJ1-1,TRBV28,ASTEGLEAF
TRBJ2-7,TRBV5-1,ASSPGTGWDEQY
TRBJ2-3,TRBV24-1,ATSDLRGSGTLDTQY
TRBJ1-1,TRBV5-1,ASSLGGNSNTEAF
TRBJ2-3,TRBV5-1,ASSKGTSGDTQY
TRBJ2-7,TRBV3-1/TRBV3-2,ASSQFPGWPYEQY
TRBJ1-2,TRBV7-2,ASSPHLGDIGYT
TRBJ2-3,TRBV28,ASRDLAYHNTDTQY
TRBJ2-7,TRBV18,ASSSALAGTLYEQY
TRBJ2-5,TRBV21-1,ASSPWGLETQY
TRBJ1-4,TRBV27,ASRAPSAGEKLF
TRBJ2-2,TRBV3-1/TRBV3-2,ASSHAGELF
TRBJ2-7,TRBV7-2,ASSLRPSGGTGEQY
TRBJ2-4,TRBV6-5,ASSYTGTSGNIQY
TRBJ1-2,TRBV12-2,ASRCPTGGGDYGYT